These 25 T cell receptor beta chains came from one sample sequenced in a study of T cell responses to AZD1222 COVID-19 vaccine. Using immunoSEQ multiplex PCR, the repertoire was profiled, and TCRdb retains in-frame clones only, with some absent. The repertoire holds some 100,000 clones, about nine tenths seen once, with approximately 7.6% in the top ten. Sequences were derived from peripheral blood, sampled on day 0 of AZD1222 vaccination. Source of these receptors: an adult in good health.

This chain links TRBV4-3 with TRBJ1-6; D unclear. V lost 0 bases and J lost 10, with 10 bases in between. The CDR3 is 14 residues long. Germline assignment: CDR1 LGHNA and CDR2 YSLEER. In DNA form, the CDR3 reads TGCGCCAGCAGCCAAGATTTCTCGAAATCACCCCTCCACTTT. The encoded protein is CASSQDFSKSPLHF.

This clone was seen a few times. The chain combines TRBV28 with TRBJ1-2, with D possibly being TRBD1 (5 bases). Trimming pared 3 bases from V and 4 bases from J, leaving 9 bases between. The CDR3 has 13 amino acids. CDR1 and CDR2 from the germline V gene are MDHEN and SYDVKM. CDR3 region: CASSLGGGYGYTF. CDR3 nucleotides: TGTGCCAGCAGTTTGGGGGGTGGCTATGGCTACACCTTC.

A single count supports this clone. The chain employs TRBV7-8 and TRBJ2-3, with D perhaps being TRBD1 or TRBD2 (5 bases each). The V gene lost 0 bases and the J gene lost 4 bases, with 14 bases spanning the gap. Germline values: CDR1 SGHVS, CDR2 FQNEAQ. The CDR3 is 16 residues long. The CDR3 region has the DNA TGTGCCAGCAGCTTAGCGGGACGGGTACGTGCAGATACGCAGTATTTT. Its translation: CASSLAGRVRADTQYF.

This clone was seen only a few times. The chain carries TRBV29-1 and TRBJ2-3; D gene uncertain. The CDR3 loop spans 11 amino acids. Germline assignment: CDR1 SQVTM and CDR2 ANQGSEA. V shed 5 bases and J shed 9 bases, with 12 bases lying between them. The CDR3 sequence is CSVLIGRTQYF. CDR3 DNA sequence: TGCAGCGTTCTCATCGGGCGAACGCAGTATTTT.

The chain couples TRBV5-1 to TRBJ2-1; 7 bases map to TRBD2. The V segment lost 8 bases and the J segment 3 bases; nucleotides outside the gene matches: 23. The germline V gene has CDR1 SGHRS and CDR2 YFSETQ. The CDR3 extends over 19 amino acids. The chain's CDR3 is CASTRALEVDKRGYNEQFF. The CDR3 DNA sequence: TGCGCCAGTACCCGAGCTCTAGAAGTTGATAAGCGGGGCTACAATGAGCAGTTCTTC.

V gene TRBV6-5 combines with J gene TRBJ1-2, with a tentative D call TRBD1 (5 bases). The CDR3 has 13 amino acids. The V and J ends lost 8 bases and 8 bases respectively, with 18 bases between them. Germline V gives CDR1 MNHEY, CDR2 SVGAGI. The CDR3 loop is CASALGTPSGYTF. In DNA form, the CDR3 reads TGTGCCAGCGCCCTCGGGACCCCAAGCGGCTACACCTTC.

V gene TRBV5-1 combines with J gene TRBJ2-5; 11 nucleotides line up with TRBD2. From germline, CDR1 is SGHRS and CDR2 YFSETQ. V gave up 0 bases and J gave up 4 bases; unmatched junction bases: 5. This CDR3 has 16 residues. The CDR3 loop reads CASSLGSLAGGETQYF. The CDR3 DNA follows: TGCGCCAGCAGCTTGGGATCGCTAGCGGGAGGAGAGACCCAGTACTTC.

This sequence joins TRBV19 and TRBJ1-5, with D possibly TRBD1 on 6 matching bases. Germline V gives CDR1 LNHDA, CDR2 SQIVND (reference sequence). The CDR3 has 15 residues. V was cut by 3 bases and J by 5 bases, with 14 bases left in between. The CDR3 region is CASSITGYWDQPQHF. CDR3 sequence (DNA): TGTGCCAGTAGTATTACAGGGTACTGGGATCAGCCCCAGCATTTT.

The CDR3: CASSEALNTEAFF. DNA of the CDR3: TGCGCCAGCAGTGAAGCGCTTAACACTGAAGCTTTCTTT. The rearrangement uses TRBV10-1 and TRBJ1-1; no definite D call. Per germline, CDR1 WNHNN and CDR2 SYGVQD (reference sequence). The ends were cut back, 3 bases at V and 2 bases at J, with 7 bases in the middle. CDR3 length: 13 amino acids.

The chain combines TRBV4-1 with TRBJ1-4; D unresolved. Germline loops: CDR1 MGHRA, CDR2 YSYEKL. The V end was cut by 2 bases, the J end by 3 bases, with 16 bases between. This CDR3 spans 17 amino acids. CDR3 nucleotides: TGCGCCAGCAGCCAACCAGTGAAAGGGTCGGCTAATGAAAAACTGTTTTTT. Its translation is CASSQPVKGSANEKLFF.

This chain joins TRBV6-5 and TRBJ1-1; no clear D gene. In germline, CDR1 is MNHEY, CDR2 SVGAGI. The CDR3 consists of 14 residues. Trimming stripped 0 bases from V and 3 bases from J, with 8 bases between. The CDR3 DNA reads as TGTGCCAGCAGTTACTCGATTAGGGACACTGAAGCTTTCTTT. Its protein is CASSYSIRDTEAFF.

This clone was seen a single time. The J gene is TRBJ1-2, the V gene TRBV28, with D possibly being TRBD1 (5 bases). Trimming cost V 6 bases and J 5 bases, with 10 bases left between them. The CDR3 loop spans 12 amino acids. Per the germline V gene, CDR1 is MDHEN and CDR2 is SYDVKM. The CDR3 coding sequence is TGTGCCAGCAGGGGGCGGAAGTATGGCTACACCTTC. Its protein is CASRGRKYGYTF.

This sequence joins TRBV7-9 and TRBJ2-1; D is possibly TRBD1 (6 bases). This CDR3 is built from 13 residues. The ends were cut back, 3 bases at V and 5 bases at J, with 8 bases in the middle. Germline CDR1 reads SEHNR; CDR2 reads FQNEAQ (reference sequence). The CDR3 reads CASSFGQNNEQFF. DNA for the CDR3: TGTGCCAGCAGCTTCGGACAGAACAATGAGCAGTTCTTC. Based on the CDR3 plus reference TRBV7-9 and TRBJ2-1, the full variable domain is DTGVSQNPRHKITKRGQNVTFRCDPISEHNRLYWYRQTLGQGPEFLTYFQNEAQLEKSRLLSDRFSAERPKGSFSTLEIQRTEQGDSAMYLCASSFGQNNEQFFGPGTRLTVL.

The V and J genes are TRBV7-9 and TRBJ2-3; D is uncertain. The germline V gene encodes CDR1 SEHNR and CDR2 FQNEAQ (reference sequence). Trimming pared 5 bases from V and 1 base from J, leaving 4 bases between. This CDR3 contains 12 residues. CDR3 loop: CASSIGTDTQYF. The CDR3 coding sequence is TGTGCCAGCAGCATCGGCACAGATACGCAGTATTTT. Variable domain in full (rest from reference TRBV7-9 and TRBJ2-3): DTGVSQNPRHKITKRGQNVTFRCDPISEHNRLYWYRQTLGQGPEFLTYFQNEAQLEKSRLLSDRFSAERPKGSFSTLEIQRTEQGDSAMYLCASSIGTDTQYFGPGTRLTVL.

The rearrangement links TRBV2 to TRBJ1-6; D gene unclear. This CDR3 has 17 amino acids. Germline CDR1 SNHLY, CDR2 FYNNEI. V was cut by 2 bases and J by 8 bases, with 19 bases left in between. CDR3 sequence: CASSEWGSHQLDSPLHF. The CDR3 DNA is TGTGCCAGCAGTGAATGGGGATCCCACCAGCTCGATTCACCCCTCCACTTT.

The rearrangement links TRBV6-6 to TRBJ1-1, with D unclear. The CDR3 sequence is 13 residues long. The V end lost 6 bases, the J end lost 4 bases, and 12 bases lay between the germline ends. Germline CDR1 MNHNY, CDR2 SVGAGI (reference sequence). CDR3 region: CASSYALSTEAFF. The CDR3 region has the DNA TGTGCCAGCAGCTACGCTCTTAGCACTGAAGCTTTCTTT.

The chain combines TRBV4-1 with TRBJ1-1; D perhaps matches TRBD1 (6 bases). This CDR3 spans 18 amino acids. V dropped 3 bases and J dropped 1 base, with 21 bases sitting between them. Germline assignment: CDR1 MGHRA and CDR2 YSYEKL. This chain's CDR3 is CASSHLGGGSTANTEAFF. The CDR3 bases are TGCGCCAGCAGCCACCTAGGGGGGGGCTCCACCGCGAACACTGAAGCTTTCTTT.

The chain links TRBV5-6 to TRBJ1-2; the D gene is possibly TRBD1 (5 bases). Germline V gene lookup returns CDR1 SGHDT and CDR2 YYEEEE. V was pared by 2 bases and J by 0 bases, with 17 bases between. The CDR3 totals 17 residues. The CDR3 DNA reads as TGTGCCAGCAGCTTAACCCTCCGTGAGGGGCCTAACTATGGCTACACCTTC. The encoded protein is CASSLTLREGPNYGYTF.

This chain joins TRBV2 and TRBJ1-2; perhaps TRBD1 as D (6 bases). The CDR3 length is 15 residues. Trimming removed 4 bases at V and 8 bases at J, with 20 bases between. The V gene's germline CDR1 is SNHLY and CDR2 FYNNEI. CDR3 DNA sequence: TGTGCCAGCAGTGCGTCCCGGGACACGAGGGGCGGCTACACCTTC. This gives the protein CASSASRDTRGGYTF.

This chain uses TRBV4-1 with TRBJ1-5; 7 nucleotides line up with TRBD1. Germline V lookup: CDR1 MGHRA, CDR2 YSYEKL. The CDR3 spans 16 residues. The V and J ends lost 2 bases and 3 bases, in that order; junction bases with no gene match: 7. The CDR3 loop is CASSQPWTGNNQPQHF. CDR3 nucleotides: TGCGCCAGCAGCCAACCATGGACAGGAAACAATCAGCCCCAGCATTTT.

The V gene is TRBV27, the J gene TRBJ2-5; tentatively, D is TRBD1 or TRBD2 (5 bases each). V was trimmed by 3 bases and J by 5 bases, leaving 10 bases between them. The CDR3 contains 13 residues. Germline V lookup: CDR1 MNHEY, CDR2 SMNVEV (reference sequence). CDR3 nucleotide sequence: TGTGCCAGCAGTTTGCTGGGGACGGAGACCCAGTACTTC. This codes for CASSLLGTETQYF.

The chain carries TRBV10-3 and TRBJ2-1; 9 nucleotides agree with TRBD2. J was trimmed by 7 bases and V by 8 bases; bases with no gene match: 6. The CDR3 contains 13 residues. CDR1 is ENHRY and CDR2 is SYGVKD in the germline V gene. The DNA for the CDR3 is TGTGCCATCTCCGGGACTAGCTCGAATGAGCAGTTCTTC. This encodes CAISGTSSNEQFF.

The CDR3 loop reads CASSVGGGSGNTIYF. The CDR3 DNA reads TGTGCCAGCAGCGTAGGGGGTGGCTCTGGAAACACCATATATTTT. The chain joins TRBV9 to TRBJ1-3; unclear D gene. V dropped 0 bases and J dropped 0 bases, with 7 bases sitting between them. CDR3 size: 15 residues. Germline V gene data show CDR1 as SGDLS and CDR2 as YYNGEE.

This chain uses TRBV6-5 with TRBJ2-3, with 13 nucleotides matching TRBD2. The CDR3 totals 15 residues. CDR1 is MNHEY, CDR2 SVGAGI, per germline. With 6 bases clipped from V and 4 bases from J, the junction kept 4 bases outside the gene matches. This CDR3 is CASRILAGGADTQYF. CDR3 DNA sequence: TGTGCCAGCAGGATACTAGCGGGAGGGGCAGATACGCAGTATTTT.

The V call is TRBV7-2, the J call TRBJ2-5; 7 positions match TRBD1. V trimming: 5 bases; J trimming: 5 bases; junction bases outside the gene matches: 17. Germline assignment: CDR1 SGHTA and CDR2 FQGNSA. The CDR3 runs 17 residues. The CDR3 region is CASSPAGTAYFMETQYF. CDR3 coding DNA: TGTGCCAGCAGCCCCGCCGGGACAGCTTATTTTATGGAGACCCAGTACTTC.